This entry describes one T cell receptor (beta chain). These data come from a study of blood T cell repertoires in COVID-19. About the research overall: Donors in the United States, Italy and Spain gave samples during acute or convalescent COVID-19.

V lost 3 bases, J lost 1 base, and 8 bases lay in between. The CDR3 runs 14 residues. Germline-derived CDR1 and CDR2 are KGHSH and LQKENI. Categorization into cohorts depended on clinical history that participants reported. Produced via immunoSEQ multiplex PCR; TCRdb's table is partial and in-frame only. In the table there are some 210,000 clones, roughly 79% of which are singletons. The receptor was isolated from a woman aged 50 to 60 with acute COVID-19. The chain links TRBV18 to TRBJ2-3; unclear D gene. Input material: PBMCs or T cells enriched from blood (not recorded which). This CDR3 reads CASSPVPGTDTQYF. The DNA for the CDR3 is TGTGCCAGCTCACCTGTCCCCGGCACAGATACGCAGTATTTT.